The rows below give T cell receptor beta chains drawn from one sample of a study of cytomegalovirus exposure and HLA in healthy donors. Profiling relied on immunoSEQ multiplex PCR, and the TCRdb table lists in-frame clones only, not all of them. The sample contains roughly 140,000 clones, over 75% of which appear only once. Specimen: PBMCs. These receptors all stem from a male donor in good health and CMV-seronegative. Each CDR3 is given with its conserved first and last residue.

TRBV19	CASSITTIGGYEQYF
TRBV10-3	CAISGQGLSYNEQFF
TRBV5-1	CASSLGPRGGGSTEAFF
TRBV19	CASSIPGTGYGYTF
TRBV16	CASSQSNNGLPRSYNEQFF
TRBV5-8	CASSLILPAPYGYTF
TRBV16	CASTGQLNTEAFF
TRBV4-1	CASSLGGGKVSPDNEQFF
TRBV28	CASSPPGRQNTEAFF
TRBV25-1	CASSAIDSRNQPQHF
TRBV7-2	CASSPRGRGTGVYNEQFF
TRBV4-3	CASSQDWASGFYEQYF
TRBV7-2	CASSLWNTGELFF
TRBV14	CASSQETNSPLHF
TRBV30	CAWSPRGLTNEKLFF
TRBV7-2	CASRVTGTAYEQYF
TRBV11-3	CASSSYDEQYF
TRBV6-6	CASLGGNTEAFF
TRBV11-1	CASSFGATGPMNTEAFF
TRBV5-4	CASSLPTGPNYGYTF
TRBV2	CASSGLTSYNEQFF
TRBV5-5	CASSLGSGEQYF
TRBV19	CASSIVQGAADTQYF
TRBV6-5	CASSSRGRFSGNTIYF
TRBV6-4	CASSTRGAGNTDTQYF
TRBV29-1	CSALKGTSGYNEQFF
TRBV5-1	CASSIDTNNSPLHF
TRBV5-1	CASSLGASGSNNEQFF
TRBV4-2	CASSQAAGGTYGYTF
TRBV27	CASSSLAGNYGYTF
TRBV4-3	CASSQMDWRDTQYF
TRBV11-3	CASSGRQGLYEQYF
TRBV7-3	CASSLGGGETQYF
TRBV6-4	CASSRTGTEYNSPLHF
TRBV9	CASSFGTSGSYNEQFF
TRBV5-8	CASSLYRARDGYTF
TRBV30	CAWSDREASPLHF
TRBV19	CASSIGSGMNTGELFF
TRBV4-1	CASSQDPLALNNEQFF
TRBV6-1	CASSEKRRLAGGTDTQYF
TRBV11-3	CASSPYEGQNTGELFF
TRBV12-5	CASGLYGADTQYF